The 25 T cell receptor beta chains in this list originate from one sample, sequenced in a study of vaccination effects on CD4 cells after COVID-19. Generated by immunoSEQ multiplex PCR, the TCRdb table keeps only in-frame clones and is missing some. The table has some 77,000 clones, approximately 72% seen once. Their antigens are not known. Antigen-specific CD4+ T cell clonotypes were called by their expansion after viral peptide-pool culture in ViraFEST. After roughly 9 days in culture, the CD4+ T cells were isolated. Absence of prior SARS-CoV-2 infection characterized the vaccine recipients, who showed negative nucleocapsid antibodies. Sequences were derived from CD4+ T cells from PBMCs cultured with HCoV-OC43 spike peptides, sampled before COVID-19 vaccination. Subset in this sample: HCoV-OC43 spike overlapping peptide pool stimulation. These receptors all stem from a human donor who received a COVID-19 vaccine.

This chain links TRBV24-1 with TRBJ2-2, with D maybe TRBD1 (5 bases). Germline V gene lookup returns CDR1 KGHDR and CDR2 SFDVKD. The CDR3 is made up of 15 amino acids. Deletions cut 3 bases from V and 4 bases from J, with 11 bases between. Here the CDR3 DNA reads TGTGCCACCAGTGATCCAGGGTCCTTCACCGGGGAGCTGTTTTTT. Translating it yields CATSDPGSFTGELFF.

This chain connects TRBV19 to TRBJ2-3; D tentatively reads TRBD1 or TRBD2 (6 bases each). Germline lookup yields CDR1 LNHDA and CDR2 SQIVND (reference sequence). This CDR3 comprises 14 residues. Trimming removed 2 bases from V and 5 bases from J, with 11 bases in between. DNA for the CDR3: TGTGCCAGTAGTATAAGGGGGGTCGGAGATACGCAGTATTTT. Translating it yields CASSIRGVGDTQYF.

This sequence joins TRBV5-5 and TRBJ2-5, with 8 bases identical to TRBD1. The J segment lost 5 bases and the V segment lost 4 bases, leaving 7 bases of the junction unmatched. This CDR3 spans 14 amino acids. The germline CDR1 and CDR2 sequences are SGHKS and YYEKEE (reference sequence). The CDR3 protein is CASSPADRVETQYF. CDR3 nucleotides: TGTGCCAGCAGCCCCGCGGACAGGGTTGAGACCCAGTACTTC.

The chain couples TRBV5-1 to TRBJ2-5, with 7 bases that match TRBD1. Germline trimming cut 3 bases from V and 2 bases from J; bases unmatched to any gene: 7. The CDR3 runs 15 residues. CDR1 SGHRS and CDR2 YFSETQ come from the germline V gene. DNA of the CDR3: TGCGCCAGCAGCTCTTTAACAGGGGATCAAGAGACCCAGTACTTC. Its protein product is CASSSLTGDQETQYF. Full variable domain (rest looked up from reference TRBV5-1 and TRBJ2-5): KAGVTQTPRYLIKTRGQQVTLSCSPISGHRSVSWYQQTPGQGLQFLFEYFSETQRNKGNFPGRFSGRQFSNSRSEMNVSTLELGDSALYLCASSSLTGDQETQYFGPGTRLLVL.

The V gene is TRBV24-1, the J gene TRBJ1-5; 7 positions agree with TRBD1. Germline assignment: CDR1 KGHDR and CDR2 SFDVKD. V dropped 4 bases and J dropped 9; count of bases not matched to a gene: 5. This CDR3 spans 13 amino acids. DNA for the CDR3: TGTGCCACCAGTGAGGGGACAGTCATGCCCCAGCATTTT. Encoded protein: CATSEGTVMPQHF.

The rearrangement links TRBV30 to TRBJ2-3; TRBD2 might be the D (7 bases). In germline, CDR1 is GTSNPN, CDR2 SVGIG (reference sequence). There are 15 residues in the CDR3. The V and J ends lost 6 bases and 2 bases respectively, with 18 bases between them. For the CDR3, the DNA is TGTGCCTGCCATCGGACTAGGGGGGTCACAGATACGCAGTATTTT. Translation: CACHRTRGVTDTQYF.

The V call is TRBV7-2, the J call TRBJ2-5; perhaps TRBD2 as D (5 bases). There are 14 residues in the CDR3. V lost 7 bases and J lost 1, with 13 bases in between. The germline gives CDR1 SGHTA, CDR2 FQGNSA. The CDR3 loop reads CASTHGISQETQYF. CDR3 DNA: TGTGCCAGCACCCACGGGATCTCCCAAGAGACCCAGTACTTC.

The rearrangement joins TRBV18 to TRBJ1-5; D remains unclear. Germline CDR1 reads KGHSH; CDR2 reads LQKENI. CDR3 size: 14 residues. V was clipped by 3 bases and J by 3 bases, with 9 bases between them. The CDR3 nucleotides read TGTGCCAGCTCACCCGAAACAGTCAATCAGCCCCAGCATTTT. Translation: CASSPETVNQPQHF. Together with reference TRBV18 and TRBJ1-5, the CDR3 gives the full variable domain: NAGVMQNPRHLVRRRGQEARLRCSPMKGHSHVYWYRQLPEEGLKFMVYLQKENIIDESGMPKERFSAEFPKEGPSILRIQQVVRGDSAAYFCASSPETVNQPQHFGDGTRLSIL.

This clone was detected once. The CDR3 DNA sequence: TGTGCCAGCAGTTTCCCGGGACCCCCCTACGAGCAGTACGTC. Its protein product is CASSFPGPPYEQYV. The chain has TRBV6-2 or TRBV6-3 and TRBJ2-7; D might be TRBD1 or TRBD2, each matching 5 bases. This CDR3 is 14 amino acids long. V was pared by 4 bases and J by 2 bases, with 12 bases between. Germline CDR1 MNHEY, CDR2 SVGEGT.

The chain combines TRBV7-6 with TRBJ2-2; 9 nucleotides agree with TRBD2. This CDR3 comprises 15 residues. J gave up 10 bases and V 6 bases, and 12 bases lay outside the gene matches. CDR1 is SGHVS and CDR2 is FNYEAQ in the germline V gene. The DNA of the CDR3 is TGTGCCAGCAGGACCTTGCGGGGGGGGCCACAGGAGCTGTTTTTT. This translates into CASRTLRGGPQELFF.

The count of this clone is one. The V gene is TRBV5-8, the J gene TRBJ2-1, with a tentative D call TRBD1 (7 bases). The V and J ends lost 0 bases and 6 bases respectively, with 19 bases between them. Germline CDR1 and CDR2: SGHTS and YDEGEE. The CDR3 contains 17 residues. CDR3 DNA sequence: TGTGCCAGCAGCTTGGGATGGGTCAGGGGGGCACCCAATGAGCAGTTCTTC. It encodes CASSLGWVRGAPNEQFF.

V usage is TRBV4-1 and J usage is TRBJ2-1, with a tentative D call TRBD1 (6 bases). The CDR3 totals 11 residues. V lost 2 bases to trimming and J lost 10 bases, with 6 bases between them. Looked up from germline, CDR1 is MGHRA and CDR2 is YSYEKL. CDR3 coding DNA: TGCGCCAGCAGCCAAAGGGGGGAGCAGTTCTTC. This encodes CASSQRGEQFF.

The rearrangement uses TRBV25-1 and TRBJ2-1, with TRBD1 matching 7 bases. V dropped 7 bases and J dropped 0; count of bases not matched to a gene: 3. The CDR3 has 14 residues. Germline CDR1 is MGHDK and CDR2 is SYGVNS. The CDR3 DNA follows: TGTGCCAGCACGGGACAGAGCTCCTACAATGAGCAGTTCTTC. Translation: CASTGQSSYNEQFF.

This clone was counted a few times. The chain joins TRBV27 to TRBJ1-5; no clear D. The V and J ends lost 3 bases and 4 bases respectively, with 16 bases between them. The CDR3 is made up of 16 amino acids. Germline CDR1 and CDR2: MNHEY and SMNVEV (reference sequence). CDR3 region: CASSFSQGNGNQPQHF. In nucleotides, the CDR3 is TGTGCCAGCAGTTTCTCGCAAGGGAATGGTAATCAGCCCCAGCATTTT.

The genes are TRBV7-2 and TRBJ2-7; 7 bases are shared with TRBD1. Germline V gene lookup returns CDR1 SGHTA and CDR2 FQGNSA. Germline trimming cut 5 bases from V and 2 bases from J; bases unmatched to any gene: 3. The CDR3 runs 13 residues. CDR3 region: CASSIDRAYEQYV. CDR3 nucleotide sequence: TGTGCCAGCAGCATTGACAGGGCCTACGAGCAGTACGTC.

This clone was picked up a small number of times. The rearrangement links TRBV4-3 to TRBJ1-2; D perhaps matches TRBD1 (6 bases). Trimming pared 1 base from V and 4 bases from J, leaving 16 bases between. Germline CDR1 is LGHNA and CDR2 is YSLEER. There are 16 residues in the CDR3. The DNA for the CDR3 is TGCGCCAGCAGCCAAGCACAGGGCCCAATTAGCTATGGCTACACCTTC. Its protein is CASSQAQGPISYGYTF.

This clone was observed a few times. This sequence joins TRBV5-1 and TRBJ2-7, with 8 bases aligning to TRBD1. Germline CDR1 reads SGHRS; CDR2 reads YFSETQ. The CDR3 runs to 15 residues. The J segment lost 0 bases and the V segment lost 1 base, leaving 3 bases of the junction unmatched. CDR3 nucleotides: TGCGCCAGCAGCTTGCTGGGACAGGACTCCTACGAGCAGTACGTC. Protein sequence: CASSLLGQDSYEQYV.

The count of this clone is one. The V gene is TRBV7-8, the J gene TRBJ1-5; a weak D match, TRBD1 (6 bases). The germline V gene encodes CDR1 SGHVS and CDR2 FQNEAQ. The ends were cut back, 8 bases at V and 2 bases at J, with 13 bases in the middle. This CDR3 comprises 14 residues. The CDR3 spells CASRAGVGNQPQHF. In DNA form, the CDR3 reads TGTGCCAGCCGGGCAGGGGTGGGCAATCAGCCCCAGCATTTT. The entire variable domain, with the rest obtained from reference TRBV7-8 and TRBJ1-5, is as follows: GAGVSQSPRYKVAKRGQDVALRCDPISGHVSLFWYQQALGQGPEFLTYFQNEAQLDKSGLPSDRFFAERPEGSVSTLKIQRTQQEDSAVYLCASRAGVGNQPQHFGDGTRLSIL.

The chain uses TRBV23-1 and TRBJ2-5; 12 bases line up with TRBD2. TRBV23-1 qualifies as an ORF whose function is uncertain. The CDR3 totals 15 residues. Trimming removed 2 bases from V and 4 bases from J; junction bases left unmatched: 2. Here the CDR3 reads CASSQPTSGGETQYF. CDR3 nucleotide sequence: TGCGCCAGCAGTCAACCGACTAGCGGGGGAGAGACCCAGTACTTC.

The chain links TRBV6-5 to TRBJ2-3; D gene ambiguous. Germline CDR1 MNHEY, CDR2 SVGAGI. With 11 bases removed from V and 4 bases from J, the gap between germline ends came to 19 bases. This CDR3 contains 14 residues. In nucleotides, the CDR3 is TGTGCCGTCGGATCCTCCCTCATCGCAGATACGCAGTATTTT. Translation gives CAVGSSLIADTQYF.

This clone was detected only a few times. The chain joins TRBV24-1 to TRBJ1-2, with TRBD1 matching 7 bases. CDR3 size: 16 residues. Germline V lookup: CDR1 KGHDR, CDR2 SFDVKD. The ends lost 2 bases at V and 0 bases at J; junction bases unmatched: 5. The CDR3 DNA sequence: TGTGCCACCAGTGATTCACAGGGGCGAGCTAACTATGGCTACACCTTC. Residues: CATSDSQGRANYGYTF.

J is TRBJ1-2 and V is TRBV7-3, with D hard to call. The CDR3 is 13 amino acids. V was clipped by 2 bases and J by 7 bases, with 11 bases between them. Per germline, CDR1 SGHTA and CDR2 FQGTGA. The CDR3 DNA sequence: TGTGCCAGCAGCTTATTCCCCCCACGTGGCTACACCTTC. This translates into CASSLFPPRGYTF.

This chain links TRBV7-2 with TRBJ1-2; D possibly corresponds to TRBD1 (6 bases). V was cut by 1 base and J by 1 base, with 7 bases left in between. CDR1 and CDR2 (germline): SGHTA, FQGNSA. CDR3 length equals 14 residues. DNA of the CDR3: TGTGCCAGCAGCTTAGACAGGGTTAACTATGGCTACACCTTC. This translates into CASSLDRVNYGYTF.

V is TRBV7-2 and J is TRBJ2-5; the D gene could be TRBD1 or TRBD2 (5 bases each). V lost 1 base to trimming and J lost 2 bases, with 11 bases between them. The CDR3 spans 15 residues. Per the germline V gene, CDR1 is SGHTA and CDR2 is FQGNSA. CDR3 in DNA: TGTGCCAGCAGCTTAGGTGGGGGTATACAAGAGACCCAGTACTTC. Amino acids: CASSLGGGIQETQYF.

This clone has just a few counts. The chain carries TRBV6-5 and TRBJ1-6, with D possibly matching TRBD1 (5 bases). V lost 8 bases to trimming and J lost 11 bases, with 13 bases between them. Per the germline V gene, CDR1 is MNHEY and CDR2 is SVGAGI. The CDR3 extends over 12 amino acids. CDR3 in amino acids: CASGTDMPPLHF. In DNA form, the CDR3 reads TGTGCCAGCGGAACGGACATGCCACCCCTCCACTTT.